This record covers a single T cell receptor beta chain. Its target is unknown. This entry comes from a study of CD8+ T cells in alopecia areata. Points from the study as a whole: Scalp sequencing also captures normal skin's resident alphabeta T cells. Tofacitinib delivered significant drops in scalp clonality and in expanded CD8+ clones among the top 100.

RNA extraction and reverse transcription yielded cDNA as sequencing template. Assay used: immunoSEQ multiplex PCR; TCRdb lists only in-frame clones, some missing. The data show around 300,000 clones, roughly 60% seen once. The treatment is: oral pan-JAK inhibitor, 5-10 mg twice daily. The V and J ends lost 2 bases and 0 bases respectively, with 10 bases between them. Germline assignment: CDR1 MGHDK and CDR2 SYGVNS. The CDR3 runs 16 residues. V is TRBV25-1 and J is TRBJ2-2; no reliable D call. This receptor was obtained from a human donor with alopecia areata. The specimen comprised CD4+ T cells sorted from blood, sampled around week 54, from a patient treated with tofacitinib. In nucleotides, the CDR3 is TGTGCCAGCAGTGAAGTCCGGGCCCCGAACACCGGGGAGCTGTTTTTT. This encodes CASSEVRAPNTGELFF.